The clone carrying this T cell receptor beta chain showed up just a few times. Its antigen is currently unknown. This record comes from a study of T-cell reconstitution after alpha-beta-depleted transplantation in children. General study points: Most T-cell counts and diversity one year after the transplant came from T cells that were newly produced. Several hundred expanded graft clones reportedly gave rise to the alpha-beta T cells present about two months after transplant. From surviving recipient T cells and thymic progenitors came the high day-60 TCRbeta diversity observed in some patients.

Trimming left V 7 bases short and J 7 bases short, with 18 bases between. The CDR3 loop spans 14 amino acids. TCRbeta library preparation incorporated unique molecular identifiers. TCRdb redid the calling of the PCR reads with MiXCR, one entry per CDR3 protein. The sample yields about 830,000 distinct CDR3 sequences, around 15% seen once. The material sequenced was PBMCs, mostly from graft donor cells, taken 360 days after TCRalphabeta/CD19-depleted stem cell transplant. This chain joins TRBV12-3 or TRBV12-4 and TRBJ2-3, with D perhaps matching TRBD2 (5 bases). The clonotype was recovered from a male patient younger than 18 who had a stem cell transplant for acute lymphoblastic leukemia, so the T cells may come from the graft donor. CDR3 in DNA: TGTGCCAGCACCCCTCGAGGTATCGGGAATACGCAGTATTTT. Encoded protein: CASTPRGIGNTQYF.